The 23 T cell receptor beta chains below were found in one sample sequenced in a study of cytomegalovirus exposure and HLA in healthy donors (TCRdb year 2017). Receptor amplification or capture employed the immunoSEQ multiplex PCR assay. For the multiplex PCR, a mixture combining 60 forward primers for TCR Vbeta segments and 13 reverse primers for TCR Jbeta segments was used. As stored in TCRdb, this immuneACCESS dataset retains in-frame rearrangements with V and J assigned. A fraction of the clones does not appear; measured against another copy, unresolved V genes explain less than half of the discrepancy, and the remainder lacks a known reason. Counted in this sample were over 200,000 clones; nearly 80% of them appeared once. The ten largest clones add up to 1.8% of the sample. Material: PBMCs. The source of these receptors is a male donor in good health and CMV-seronegative.

The chain is built from TRBV18 and TRBJ1-5; no firm D call. The CDR3 runs to 15 residues. Looked up from germline, CDR1 is KGHSH and CDR2 is LQKENI. Between the trimmed V and J ends, which lost 4 bases and 5 bases, there was a span of 15 bases. This CDR3 is CASSRNAQRDQPQHF. In DNA form, the CDR3 reads TGTGCCAGCTCACGAAACGCACAGAGGGATCAGCCCCAGCATTTT.

The genes are TRBV9 and TRBJ2-2; TRBD1 matches at 9 bases. The CDR3 covers 17 residues. V trimming: 4 bases; J trimming: 0 bases; junction bases outside the gene matches: 7. The germline V gene encodes CDR1 SGDLS and CDR2 YYNGEE. Written as DNA, the CDR3 is TGTGCCAGCAGCATGCCGGGACAGGGACCGAACACCGGGGAGCTGTTTTTT. As protein: CASSMPGQGPNTGELFF. Filled out from reference TRBV9 and TRBJ2-2, the complete variable domain reads DSGVTQTPKHLITATGQRVTLRCSPRSGDLSVYWYQQSLDQGLQFLIQYYNGEERAKGNILERFSAQQFPDLHSELNLSSLELGDSALYFCASSMPGQGPNTGELFFGEGSRLTVL.

The rearrangement links TRBV6-6 to TRBJ1-2, with TRBD1 matching 8 bases. CDR1 MNHNY and CDR2 SVGAGI come from the germline V gene (reference sequence). J lost 5 bases, V lost 2 bases, and 4 bases had no gene match. The CDR3 is 14 amino acids. The CDR3, as DNA: TGTGCCAGCAGTTACGGGACAGGAGGGTATGGCTACACCTTC. It is translated as CASSYGTGGYGYTF.

The genes are TRBV5-5 and TRBJ2-3, with D perhaps matching TRBD1 (5 bases). This CDR3 has 14 amino acids. The V end lost 1 base, the J end lost 6 bases, and 12 bases lay between the germline ends. Germline V lookup: CDR1 SGHKS, CDR2 YYEKEE (reference sequence). CDR3 sequence: CASSLTQGFDTQYF. CDR3 DNA: TGTGCCAGCAGCTTGACCCAGGGATTTGATACGCAGTATTTT.

CDR3: CSVPMAISGELFF. For the CDR3, the DNA is TGCAGCGTTCCGATGGCCATTTCCGGGGAGCTGTTTTTT. This sequence joins TRBV29-1 and TRBJ2-2, with D uncertain. Trimming left V 5 bases short and J 6 bases short, with 13 bases between. Looked up from germline, CDR1 is SQVTM and CDR2 is ANQGSEA. The CDR3 runs to 13 residues.

This rearrangement joins TRBV19 to TRBJ1-4; D is unclear. V shed 4 bases and J shed 0 bases, with 9 bases lying between them. This CDR3 is 15 amino acids long. Germline V gene lookup returns CDR1 LNHDA and CDR2 SQIVND (reference sequence). The CDR3 DNA reads TGTGCCAGTAGTACGGCGGAGGCAACTAATGAAAAACTGTTTTTT. Translated, it gives CASSTAEATNEKLFF.

The table lists this clone with a count of one. The chain joins TRBV10-3 to TRBJ2-3, with 13 bases that match TRBD2. V was clipped by 6 bases and J by 4 bases; unmatched bases: 13. CDR3 size: 18 residues. Germline values: CDR1 ENHRY, CDR2 SYGVKD. The DNA of the CDR3 is TGTGCCATCAGGGGCGGGACTAGCGGGGCTGCGGGCCCAGATACGCAGTATTTT. Its protein is CAIRGGTSGAAGPDTQYF.

Turning to this clone: At one end the junction does not follow the germline gene, possibly because of a read error. V usage is TRBV13 and J usage is TRBJ2-6; 7 bases agree with TRBD1. CDR3 length: 12 residues. CDR1 and CDR2 from the germline V gene are PRHDT and FYEKMQ (reference sequence). This CDR3 reads CASSLTPGQMVF. In DNA form, the CDR3 reads TGTGCCAGCAGCTTAACCCCGGGACAGATGGTTTTC.

This clone has just one count. The rearrangement links TRBV4-3 to TRBJ2-5; D is unresolved. This CDR3 contains 14 residues. The V end lost 1 base, the J end lost 0 bases, and 6 bases lay between the germline ends. Germline assignment: CDR1 LGHNA and CDR2 YSLEER. The CDR3: CASSQAVNQETQYF. The CDR3 coding sequence is TGCGCCAGCAGCCAAGCGGTAAACCAAGAGACCCAGTACTTC.

Details on this clone: A read error may produce the germline difference seen at one junction end. V is TRBV7-9 and J is TRBJ2-7, with TRBD1 as a possible D gene (6 bases). Looked up from germline, CDR1 is SEHNR and CDR2 is FQNEAQ (reference sequence). The CDR3 sequence is 14 residues long. The CDR3 sequence: CSSSSGTYSYEQYF. DNA for the CDR3: TGTTCCAGCAGCTCCGGGACATACTCCTACGAGCAGTACTTC.

The chain combines TRBV18 with TRBJ1-3; D ambiguous. The germline V gene encodes CDR1 KGHSH and CDR2 LQKENI. CDR3 length: 16 residues. Trimming stripped 3 bases from V and 0 bases from J, with 12 bases between. CDR3: CASSPLRIASGNTIYF. DNA for the CDR3: TGTGCCAGCTCACCGTTGAGGATAGCCTCTGGAAACACCATATATTTT.

The chain uses TRBV7-2 and TRBJ1-2; possibly TRBD1 for D (6 bases). From germline, CDR1 is SGHTA and CDR2 FQGNSA. Trimming took off 3 bases at V and 5 bases at J, with 13 bases between the two ends. The CDR3 consists of 14 residues. CDR3 in amino acids: CASSFPGEMYGYTF. The CDR3 nucleotides are TGTGCCAGCAGCTTTCCAGGGGAGATGTATGGCTACACCTTC.

The chain joins TRBV11-1 to TRBJ2-7; 8 bases are a match to TRBD1. Trimming took 6 bases from V and 5 from J; bases not matched to a gene: 9. The CDR3 totals 14 residues. Germline CDR1 is SGHAT and CDR2 is FQDESV (reference sequence). CDR3 coding DNA: TGTGCCAGCAGGAAGACAGGGGTTGCCCACGAGCAGTACTTC. It is translated as CASRKTGVAHEQYF.

This clone was counted a single time. This chain joins TRBV5-1 and TRBJ1-6; D gene ambiguous. Trimming removed 4 bases at V and 7 bases at J, with 12 bases between. The CDR3 runs to 14 residues. Germline V gene sequence: CDR1 SGHRS, CDR2 YFSETQ. The CDR3, as DNA: TGCGCCAGCAGCCTCGACTCGGGGAATTCACCCCTCCACTTT. It yields the protein CASSLDSGNSPLHF.

The chain employs TRBV4-3 and TRBJ2-3; 12 bases map to TRBD2. CDR1 LGHNA and CDR2 YSLEER come from the germline V gene. The CDR3 has 16 residues. The ends lost 4 bases at V and 2 bases at J; junction bases unmatched: 4. The CDR3 reads CASSLGLAGNTDTQYF. The CDR3 DNA follows: TGCGCCAGCAGCCTCGGACTAGCGGGGAACACAGATACGCAGTATTTT.

The chain's CDR3 is CASSLRQGNYGYTF. The CDR3 nucleotides are TGTGCCAGCAGCTTGCGACAGGGTAACTATGGCTACACCTTC. The chain recombines TRBV5-6 with TRBJ1-2, with TRBD1 matching 7 bases. The CDR3 covers 14 residues. Germline CDR1 is SGHDT and CDR2 is YYEEEE. Trimming removed 1 base from V and 1 base from J; junction bases left unmatched: 1.

CDR3: CASSSPTEQYF. The CDR3 DNA sequence: TGTGCCAGCAGTTCCCCCACGGAGCAGTACTTC. The chain carries TRBV6-5 and TRBJ2-5; D not certain. Trimming cost V 4 bases and J 11 bases, with 11 bases left between them. Germline V gene sequence: CDR1 MNHEY, CDR2 SVGAGI. CDR3 size: 11 residues.

V is TRBV2 and J is TRBJ2-3, with D unresolved. V lost 8 bases and J lost 3, with 9 bases in between. This CDR3 spans 12 amino acids. Germline CDR1 and CDR2: SNHLY and FYNNEI. Here the CDR3 reads CASGPRTDTQYF. The CDR3 coding sequence is TGTGCCAGCGGCCCAAGAACAGATACGCAGTATTTT. Full variable domain (missing parts from reference TRBV2 and TRBJ2-3): EPEVTQTPSHQVTQMGQEVILRCVPISNHLYFYWYRQILGQKVEFLVSFYNNEISEKSEIFDDQFSVERPDGSNFTLKIRSTKLEDSAMYFCASGPRTDTQYFGPGTRLTVL.

The chain recombines TRBV5-4 with TRBJ1-1, with TRBD1 matching over 7 bases. This CDR3 contains 15 residues. Per germline, CDR1 SGHNT and CDR2 YYREEE (reference sequence). V lost 4 bases, J lost 3 bases, and 9 bases stayed unmatched. Written as DNA, the CDR3 is TGTGCCAGCAGCCATACGACAGGGCCGGACACTGAAGCTTTCTTT. Its protein is CASSHTTGPDTEAFF.

This clone appeared a few times. V is TRBV7-2 and J is TRBJ1-2; 10 bases are a match to TRBD1. The CDR3 is made up of 14 amino acids. The germline V gene encodes CDR1 SGHTA and CDR2 FQGNSA. The trim removed 1 base at V and 8 bases at J, leaving 4 bases unmatched. Written as DNA, the CDR3 is TGTGCCAGCAGCTTAGGTGGGACAGGGGACGGCTACACCTTC. Encoded protein: CASSLGGTGDGYTF.

The chain uses TRBV15 and TRBJ1-1; no clear D. V was pared by 2 bases and J by 4 bases, with 2 bases between. CDR1 LNHNV and CDR2 YYDKDF come from the germline V gene (reference sequence). The CDR3 runs 11 residues. The CDR3 nucleotides read TGTGCCACCAGCAGACTCACTGAAGCTTTCTTT. This translates into CATSRLTEAFF.

For the CDR3, the DNA is TGTGCCAGCTCACCCAGGGGGCTGAACACTGAAGCTTTCTTT. It translates to CASSPRGLNTEAFF. V and J are TRBV18 and TRBJ1-1; 8 nucleotides line up with TRBD1. The CDR3 is made up of 14 amino acids. The ends lost 3 bases at V and 0 bases at J; junction bases unmatched: 0. Germline V gives CDR1 KGHSH, CDR2 LQKENI. Complete variable domain (other parts from reference TRBV18 and TRBJ1-1): NAGVMQNPRHLVRRRGQEARLRCSPMKGHSHVYWYRQLPEEGLKFMVYLQKENIIDESGMPKERFSAEFPKEGPSILRIQQVVRGDSAAYFCASSPRGLNTEAFFGQGTRLTVV.

The chain employs TRBV5-1 and TRBJ2-3; perhaps TRBD2 as D (6 bases). V gave up 4 bases and J gave up 3 bases, with 12 bases separating them. The CDR3 is 14 residues long. The germline V gene has CDR1 SGHRS and CDR2 YFSETQ. This CDR3 is CASSPFGSTDTQYF. The CDR3 region has the DNA TGCGCCAGCAGCCCTTTCGGGAGTACAGATACGCAGTATTTT.